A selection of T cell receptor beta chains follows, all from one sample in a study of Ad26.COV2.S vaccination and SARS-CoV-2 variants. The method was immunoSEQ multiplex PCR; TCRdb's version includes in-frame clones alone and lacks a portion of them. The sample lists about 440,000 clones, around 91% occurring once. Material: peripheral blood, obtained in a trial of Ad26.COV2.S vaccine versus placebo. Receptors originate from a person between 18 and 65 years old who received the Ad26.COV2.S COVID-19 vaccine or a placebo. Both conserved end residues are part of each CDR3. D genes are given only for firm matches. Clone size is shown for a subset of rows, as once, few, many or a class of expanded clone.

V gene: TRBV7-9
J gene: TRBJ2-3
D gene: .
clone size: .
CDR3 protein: CASSAPGTDTQYF
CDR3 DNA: TGTGCCAGCAGCGCCCCAGGCACAGATACGCAGTATTTT

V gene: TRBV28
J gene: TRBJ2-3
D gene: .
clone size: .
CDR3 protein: CASSFDGADTQYF
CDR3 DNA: TGTGCCAGCAGTTTCGACGGGGCAGATACGCAGTATTTT

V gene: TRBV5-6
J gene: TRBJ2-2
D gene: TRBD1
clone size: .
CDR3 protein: CASSGQGVNTGELFF
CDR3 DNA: TGTGCCAGCAGCGGACAGGGGGTAAACACCGGGGAGCTGTTTTTT

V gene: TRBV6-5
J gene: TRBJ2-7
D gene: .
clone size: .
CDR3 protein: CASSLPRSSYEQYF
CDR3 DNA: TGTGCCAGCAGCCTACCACGGAGCTCCTACGAGCAGTACTTC

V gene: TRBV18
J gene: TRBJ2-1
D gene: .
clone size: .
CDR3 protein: CASSLFSEGGVEQFF
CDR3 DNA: TGTGCCAGCTCACTCTTTTCGGAAGGGGGGGTTGAGCAGTTCTTC

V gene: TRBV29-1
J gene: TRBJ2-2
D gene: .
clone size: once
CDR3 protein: CSVPLRSGELFF
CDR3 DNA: TGCAGCGTTCCTTTACGATCCGGGGAGCTGTTTTTT

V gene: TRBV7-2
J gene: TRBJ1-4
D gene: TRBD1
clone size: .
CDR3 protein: CASSLGGQGGEKLFF
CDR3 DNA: TGTGCCAGCAGCCTCGGGGGACAGGGAGGGGAAAAACTGTTTTTT

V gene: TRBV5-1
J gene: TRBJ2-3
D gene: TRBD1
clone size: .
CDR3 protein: CASRKDRGTDTQYF
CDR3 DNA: TGCGCCAGCAGGAAGGACAGGGGCACAGATACGCAGTATTTT

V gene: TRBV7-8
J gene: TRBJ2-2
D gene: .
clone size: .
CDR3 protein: CASSLTGTGELFF
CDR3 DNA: TGTGCCAGCAGCTTAACAGGGACCGGGGAGCTGTTTTTT

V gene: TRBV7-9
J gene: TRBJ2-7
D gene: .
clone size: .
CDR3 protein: CASSPRGRQGIAEQYF
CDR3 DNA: TGTGCCAGCAGCCCGAGAGGGCGGCAGGGAATCGCCGAGCAGTACTTC

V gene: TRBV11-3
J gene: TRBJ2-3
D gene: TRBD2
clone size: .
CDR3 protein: CASSPPRTSGRTDTQYF
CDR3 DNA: TGTGCCAGCAGCCCCCCACGGACTAGCGGGCGCACAGATACGCAGTATTTT

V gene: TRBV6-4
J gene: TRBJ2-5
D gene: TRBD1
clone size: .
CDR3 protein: CASTGQQIVETQYF
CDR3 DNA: TGTGCCAGCACGGGACAGCAGATAGTAGAGACCCAGTACTTC

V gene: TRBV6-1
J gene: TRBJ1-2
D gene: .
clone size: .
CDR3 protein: CASSELGFYGYTF
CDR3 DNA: TGTGCCAGCAGTGAACTGGGTTTCTATGGCTACACCTTC

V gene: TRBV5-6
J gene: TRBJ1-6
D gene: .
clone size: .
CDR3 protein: CASSPVGGTSPLHF
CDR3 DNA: TGTGCCAGCTCCCCGGTCGGGGGCACGTCACCCCTCCACTTT

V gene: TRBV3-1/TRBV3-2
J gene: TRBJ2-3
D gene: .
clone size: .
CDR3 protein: CASSLPYWGVGDTQYF
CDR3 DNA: TGTGCCAGCAGCCTTCCCTATTGGGGAGTAGGGGATACGCAGTATTTT

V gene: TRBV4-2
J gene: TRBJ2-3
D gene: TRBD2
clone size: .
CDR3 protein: CASSLTGTSGATDTQYF
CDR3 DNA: TGTGCCAGCAGCCTGACCGGGACTAGCGGGGCTACAGATACGCAGTATTTT

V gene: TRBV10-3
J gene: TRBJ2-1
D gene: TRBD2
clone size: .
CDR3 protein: CAIRPQRERNEQFF
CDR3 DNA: TGTGCCATCAGACCCCAGCGGGAGCGCAATGAGCAGTTCTTC

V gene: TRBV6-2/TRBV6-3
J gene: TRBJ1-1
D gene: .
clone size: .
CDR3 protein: CASSYYKNTEAFF
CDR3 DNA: TGTGCCAGCAGTTACTACAAGAACACTGAAGCTTTCTTT

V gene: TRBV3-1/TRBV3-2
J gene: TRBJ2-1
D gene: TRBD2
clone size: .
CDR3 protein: CASSQHGKRTRGRDEQFF
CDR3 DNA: TGTGCCAGCAGCCAGCACGGGAAGCGGACCCGCGGGAGGGATGAGCAGTTCTTC

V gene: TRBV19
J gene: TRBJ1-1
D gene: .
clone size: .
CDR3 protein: CASTPYRGASAFF
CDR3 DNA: TGTGCCAGTACCCCGTACCGGGGGGCTTCGGCTTTCTTT

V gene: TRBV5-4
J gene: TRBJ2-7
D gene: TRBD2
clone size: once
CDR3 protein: CASSLWGMRREKRYEQYF
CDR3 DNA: TGTGCCAGCAGCTTGTGGGGGATGCGGCGGGAGAAAAGGTACGAGCAGTACTTC

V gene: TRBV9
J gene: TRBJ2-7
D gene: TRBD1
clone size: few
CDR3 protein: CASSVQGDVIYEQYF
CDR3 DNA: TGTGCCAGCAGCGTACAGGGGGATGTTATCTACGAGCAGTACTTC

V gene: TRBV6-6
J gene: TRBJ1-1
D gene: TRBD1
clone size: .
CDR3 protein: CASSPFPRQGLNTEAFF
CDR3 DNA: TGTGCCAGCAGTCCATTCCCTCGACAGGGCCTGAACACTGAAGCTTTCTTT

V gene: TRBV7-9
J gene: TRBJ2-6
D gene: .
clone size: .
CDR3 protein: CASSFHWGRGANVLTF
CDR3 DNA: TGTGCCAGCAGCTTTCATTGGGGGCGTGGGGCCAACGTCCTGACTTTC

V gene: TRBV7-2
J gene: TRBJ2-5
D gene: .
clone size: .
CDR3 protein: CASSGYSETQYF
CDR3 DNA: TGTGCCAGCTCAGGATACTCAGAGACCCAGTACTTC

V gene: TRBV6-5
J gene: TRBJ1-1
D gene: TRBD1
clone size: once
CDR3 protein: CASSYSRDRLNTEAFF
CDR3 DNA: TGTGCCAGCAGTTACTCCCGGGACAGGTTGAACACTGAAGCTTTCTTT

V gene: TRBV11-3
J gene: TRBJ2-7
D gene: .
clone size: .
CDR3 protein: CASSAGPDYEQYF
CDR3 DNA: TGTGCCAGCAGCGCAGGACCAGACTACGAGCAGTACTTC

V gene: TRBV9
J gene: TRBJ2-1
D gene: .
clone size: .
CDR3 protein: CASSVRQETSYNEQFF
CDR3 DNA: TGTGCCAGCAGCGTGAGACAGGAAACCTCCTACAATGAGCAGTTCTTC

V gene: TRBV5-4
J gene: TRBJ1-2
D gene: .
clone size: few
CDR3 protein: CASSSGEAVRHGYTF
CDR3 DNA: TGTGCCAGCAGCTCTGGAGAGGCAGTCCGTCATGGCTACACCTTC

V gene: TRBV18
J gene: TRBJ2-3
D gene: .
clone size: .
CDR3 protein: CASRTTLTDTQYF
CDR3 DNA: TGTGCCAGCCGTACTACTCTCACAGATACGCAGTATTTT

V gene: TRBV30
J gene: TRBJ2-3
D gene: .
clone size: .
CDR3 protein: CAWSVTLGGGSTDTQYF
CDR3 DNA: TGTGCCTGGAGTGTGACCCTAGGGGGGGGTAGCACAGATACGCAGTATTTT

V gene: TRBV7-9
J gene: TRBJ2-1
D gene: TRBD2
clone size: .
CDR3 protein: CASNPTSGSFHEQFF
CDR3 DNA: TGTGCCAGCAACCCCACTAGCGGGAGTTTTCATGAGCAGTTCTTC

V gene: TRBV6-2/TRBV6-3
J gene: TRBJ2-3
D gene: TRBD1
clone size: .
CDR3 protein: CASSSGQLTDTQYF
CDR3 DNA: TGTGCCAGCAGCTCGGGACAGCTCACAGATACGCAGTATTTT